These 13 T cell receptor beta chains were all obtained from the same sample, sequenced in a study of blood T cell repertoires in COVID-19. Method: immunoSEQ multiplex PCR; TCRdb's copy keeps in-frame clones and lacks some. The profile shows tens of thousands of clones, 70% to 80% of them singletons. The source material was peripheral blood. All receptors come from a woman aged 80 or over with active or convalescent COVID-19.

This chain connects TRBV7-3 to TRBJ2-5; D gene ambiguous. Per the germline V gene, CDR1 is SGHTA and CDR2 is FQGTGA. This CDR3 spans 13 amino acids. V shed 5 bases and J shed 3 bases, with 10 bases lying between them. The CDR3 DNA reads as TGTGCCAGCAGCCGTCTGGCGGAAGAGACCCAGTACTTC. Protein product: CASSRLAEETQYF.

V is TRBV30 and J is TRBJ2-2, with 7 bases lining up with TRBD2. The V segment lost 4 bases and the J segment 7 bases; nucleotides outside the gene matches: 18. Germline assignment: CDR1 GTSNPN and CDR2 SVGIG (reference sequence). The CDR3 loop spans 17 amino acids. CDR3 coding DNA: TGTGCCTGGACCCCGAGTTCACCGGGGAGGGAGTACGGGGAGCTGTTTTTT. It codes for CAWTPSSPGREYGELFF. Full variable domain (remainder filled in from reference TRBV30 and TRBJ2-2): SQTIHQWPATLVQPVGSPLSLECTVEGTSNPNLYWYRQAAGRGLQLLFYSVGIGQISSEVPQNLSASRPQDRQFILSSKKLLLSDSGFYLCAWTPSSPGREYGELFFGEGSRLTVL.

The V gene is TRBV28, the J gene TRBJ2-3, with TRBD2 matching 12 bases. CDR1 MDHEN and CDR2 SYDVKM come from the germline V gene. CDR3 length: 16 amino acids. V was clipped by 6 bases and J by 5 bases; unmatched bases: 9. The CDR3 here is CASRPRTSGMVDTQYF. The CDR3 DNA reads TGTGCCAGCAGACCTCGGACTAGCGGGATGGTAGATACGCAGTATTTT.

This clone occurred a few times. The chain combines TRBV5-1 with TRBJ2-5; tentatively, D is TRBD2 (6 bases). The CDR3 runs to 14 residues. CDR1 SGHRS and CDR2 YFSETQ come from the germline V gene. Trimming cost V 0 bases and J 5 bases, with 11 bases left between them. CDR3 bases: TGCGCCAGCAGCTTGGATGCAGGGAGGGAGACCCAGTACTTC. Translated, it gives CASSLDAGRETQYF.

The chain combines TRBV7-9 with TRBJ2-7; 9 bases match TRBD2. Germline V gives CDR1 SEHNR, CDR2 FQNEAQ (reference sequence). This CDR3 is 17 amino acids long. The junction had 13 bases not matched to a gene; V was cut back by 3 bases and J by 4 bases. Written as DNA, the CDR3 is TGTGCCAGCAGCTTTGAATTGCGGGGGGGCTCACAATACGAGCAGTACTTC. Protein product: CASSFELRGGSQYEQYF.

The CDR3 loop is CASSLGATGKGWGYTF. The CDR3 coding sequence is TGTGCCAGCAGCTTAGGTGCGACAGGGAAGGGTTGGGGCTACACCTTC. V usage is TRBV7-2 and J usage is TRBJ1-2; TRBD1 matches at 7 bases. This CDR3 comprises 16 residues. CDR1 is SGHTA and CDR2 is FQGNSA in the germline V gene. V shed 1 base and J 8 bases; nucleotides not matched to a gene: 13.

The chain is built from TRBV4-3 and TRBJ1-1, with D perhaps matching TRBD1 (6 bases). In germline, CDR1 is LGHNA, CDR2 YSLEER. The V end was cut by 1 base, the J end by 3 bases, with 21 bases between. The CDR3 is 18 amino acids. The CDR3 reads CASSQVEVIGGADTEAFF. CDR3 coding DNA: TGCGCCAGCAGCCAAGTAGAGGTGATTGGGGGGGCGGACACTGAAGCTTTCTTT.

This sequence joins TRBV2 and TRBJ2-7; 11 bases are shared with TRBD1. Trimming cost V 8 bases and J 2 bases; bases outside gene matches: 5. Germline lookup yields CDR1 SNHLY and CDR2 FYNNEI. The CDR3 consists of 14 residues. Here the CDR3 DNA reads TGTGCCAGCGCGGGACAGGGGGTGACCTACGAGCAGTACTTC. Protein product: CASAGQGVTYEQYF.

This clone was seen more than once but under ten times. The CDR3 DNA follows: TGTGCCATCAGTGGCAGGGATCCCACTGAAGCTTTCTTT. Its protein product is CAISGRDPTEAFF. This sequence joins TRBV10-3 and TRBJ1-1; D is possibly TRBD1 (5 bases). The CDR3 loop spans 13 amino acids. V gave up 4 bases and J gave up 4 bases, with 10 bases separating them. Germline-derived CDR1 and CDR2 are ENHRY and SYGVKD.

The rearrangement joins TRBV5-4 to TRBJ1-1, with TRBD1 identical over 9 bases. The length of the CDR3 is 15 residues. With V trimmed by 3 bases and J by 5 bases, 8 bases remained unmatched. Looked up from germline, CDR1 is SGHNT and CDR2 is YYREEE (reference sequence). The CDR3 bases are TGTGCCAGCAGCTGGCGGACAGGGGCCGGGACTGAAGCTTTCTTT. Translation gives CASSWRTGAGTEAFF.

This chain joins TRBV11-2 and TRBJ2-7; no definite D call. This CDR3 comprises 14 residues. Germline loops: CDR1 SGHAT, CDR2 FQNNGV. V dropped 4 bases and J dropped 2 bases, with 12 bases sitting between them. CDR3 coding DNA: TGTGCCAGCAGCTCCCCAGGTAATCCCTACGAGCAGTACTTC. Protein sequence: CASSSPGNPYEQYF.

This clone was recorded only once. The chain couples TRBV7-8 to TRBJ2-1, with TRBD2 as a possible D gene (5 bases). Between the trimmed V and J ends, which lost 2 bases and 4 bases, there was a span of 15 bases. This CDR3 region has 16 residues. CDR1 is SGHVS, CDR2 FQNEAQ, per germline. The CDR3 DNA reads TGTGCCAGCAGCTTACTGCGGGTAGCGAGATACAATGAGCAGTTCTTC. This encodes CASSLLRVARYNEQFF.

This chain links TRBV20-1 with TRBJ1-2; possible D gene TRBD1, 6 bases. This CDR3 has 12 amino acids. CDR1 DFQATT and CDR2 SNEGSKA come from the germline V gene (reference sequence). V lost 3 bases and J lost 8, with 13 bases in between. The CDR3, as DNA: TGCAGTGCTAGTCGGGGGGCTGGGGGCTACACCTTC. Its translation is CSASRGAGGYTF.